Below, 3 T cell receptor beta chains from the same sample are listed, as sequenced in a study of T cells in Graves' hyperthyroidism and ophthalmopathy. Amplified TCR beta CDR3 regions came from RNA transcripts. The HTBI primer set served for first-round RT-PCR of the TCR CDR3. TCRdb independently ran MiXCR on the multiplex PCR reads; one entry per CDR3 protein. Of about 500,000 distinct CDR3 sequences listed, over 45% are singletons. The sequencing input was peripheral blood or thyroid tissue (not recorded which). Source of these receptors: an adult woman with Graves' disease, either hyperthyroidism or ophthalmopathy (not recorded which).

The chain has TRBV12-3 or TRBV12-4 and TRBJ2-7; 7 bases match TRBD2. The CDR3 totals 15 residues. The trim removed 5 bases at V and 0 bases at J, leaving 7 bases unmatched. Written as DNA, the CDR3 is TGTGCCAGCAGTACGGCTAGCGGCGTCTCCTACGAGCAGTACTTC. Its translation is CASSTASGVSYEQYF.

The CDR3 region has the DNA TGTGCCAGCAGCCCACCCCCCCCGGGGAGCCCATACGAGCAGTACTTC. It codes for CASSPPPPGSPYEQYF. The chain has TRBV7-9 and TRBJ2-7; possibly TRBD2 for D (5 bases). The germline V gene has CDR1 SEHNR and CDR2 FQNEAQ (reference sequence). Deletions cut 5 bases from V and 4 bases from J, with 21 bases between. The CDR3 runs 16 residues.

The chain couples TRBV27 to TRBJ1-3, with D uncertain. Germline V gene lookup returns CDR1 MNHEY and CDR2 SMNVEV (reference sequence). Deletions cut 8 bases from V and 1 base from J, with 12 bases between. The CDR3 covers 14 residues. In nucleotides, the CDR3 is TGTGCCAGCGGGCCGGCCGGGTCTGGAAACACCATATATTTT. Translating it yields CASGPAGSGNTIYF.